A selection of T cell receptor beta chains follows, all from one sample in a study of T cell changes during pregnancy in multiple sclerosis. Method: immunoSEQ multiplex PCR; TCRdb's copy keeps in-frame clones and lacks some. The profile shows 35,000 to 50,000 clones, 90% of them singletons. The sequencing here drew on CD8+ T cells from peripheral blood mononuclear cells, taken in the third trimester of pregnancy. These receptors were obtained from a female donor with multiple sclerosis, enrolled in a pregnancy study. The CDR3 runs from the conserved cysteine through the conserved F or W. D genes are given only for firm matches. Clone sizes are given selectively: once, few, many, or a class where the clone is expanded.

TRBV28	TRBJ1-1	-	-	TGTGCCAGCAGTTTAAACTGGGAGTTCACTGAAGCTTTCTTT	CASSLNWEFTEAFF
TRBV11-3	TRBJ1-6	TRBD1	-	TGTGCCAGCAGCTTTACCGGGACAGGGTTGACACCCCTCCACTTT	CASSFTGTGLTPLHF
TRBV4-1	TRBJ1-5	-	-	TGCGCCAGCAGCCAAGAGGTTGGAGTCAATCAGCCCCAGCATTTT	CASSQEVGVNQPQHF
TRBV5-8	TRBJ1-1	TRBD1	-	TGTGCCAGCAGCGGGGGACAGGGTTACACTGAAGCTTTCTTT	CASSGGQGYTEAFF
TRBV11-2	TRBJ1-4	-	-	TGTGCCAGCAGCTCTGTGGCACGGGGAAAACTGTTTTTT	CASSSVARGKLFF
TRBV27	TRBJ2-7	TRBD1	-	TGTGCCAGCAGTTTGGACAGGGGGGTCTTTTACGAGCAGTACTTC	CASSLDRGVFYEQYF
TRBV2	TRBJ1-2	-	-	TGTGCCAGCCCTGGGGAGGAAACTAACTATGGCTACACCTTC	CASPGEETNYGYTF
TRBV19	TRBJ2-5	TRBD1	-	TGTGCCAGTAGTATAGGGACAGGGGCGGGAGAGACCCAGTACTTC	CASSIGTGAGETQYF
TRBV5-1	TRBJ1-1	-	-	TGCGCCAGCAGCTTGTCCAGGGGCACTGAAGCTTTCTTT	CASSLSRGTEAFF
TRBV19	TRBJ1-1	TRBD1	few	TGTGCCACCCAAGGACAGGGGCGAACTGAAGCTTTCTTT	CATQGQGRTEAFF
TRBV6-4	TRBJ2-2	TRBD1	-	TGTGCCAGCAGTTCACAGGGGGCAAGCGGGGAGCTGTTTTTT	CASSSQGASGELFF
TRBV7-9	TRBJ2-7	-	-	TGTGCCAGCAGCTTAGGCAGTAACGAGCAGTACTTC	CASSLGSNEQYF
TRBV30	TRBJ1-2	TRBD1	-	TGTGCCTGGAGTGCACCGGGACAGGGGGCAGTTATCTATGGCTACACCTTC	CAWSAPGQGAVIYGYTF
TRBV13	TRBJ1-4	-	-	TGTGCCAGCAGCTTTTCAGGGGATGAAAAACTGTTTTTT	CASSFSGDEKLFF
TRBV29-1	TRBJ2-7	TRBD1	few	TGCAGCGTTGGGGGAGGACAGGGCTACGAGCAGTACTTC	CSVGGGQGYEQYF
TRBV7-3	TRBJ1-2	-	-	TGTGCCAGCAGCCCAACCGGGACTGCGGACTCTAATGGCTACACCTTC	CASSPTGTADSNGYTF
TRBV18	TRBJ2-5	TRBD2	-	TGTGCCAGCTCACGAACTAGCGCACAAACCCAAGAGACCCAGTACTTC	CASSRTSAQTQETQYF
TRBV4-2	TRBJ2-1	TRBD2	once	TGTGCCAGCAGCCAATTGCGGGAGGTGCACAATGAGCAGTTCTTC	CASSQLREVHNEQFF
TRBV7-9	TRBJ2-7	-	-	TGTGCCAGCAGCTTAGCATCCACAGGGCCCTACGAGCAGTACTTC	CASSLASTGPYEQYF
TRBV5-1	TRBJ2-1	-	once	TGCGCCAGCAGCTACGGGGGAAACTTGGTCTTC	CASSYGGNLVF
TRBV15	TRBJ2-3	TRBD2	-	TGTGCCACCAGCAGAGAGAATGGCGGGCGGGGGATAACAGATACGCAGTATTTT	CATSRENGGRGITDTQYF
TRBV27	TRBJ2-3	TRBD2	once	TGTGCCAGCAGTTTATGGGCGGGAGGGCCTGGAGATACGCAGTATTTT	CASSLWAGGPGDTQYF
TRBV27	TRBJ2-1	-	-	TGTGCCAGCAGCTCTCTCGGGGTACCGTACAATGAGCAGTTCTTC	CASSSLGVPYNEQFF
TRBV10-3	TRBJ2-2	-	-	TGTGCCATCAGTGCTGCAGGGTTAACCGGGGAGCTGTTTTTT	CAISAAGLTGELFF
TRBV25-1	TRBJ1-1	-	-	TGTGCCAGCAGTGGCAACAGGCAGCGCGACACTGAAGCTTTCTTT	CASSGNRQRDTEAFF
TRBV7-9	TRBJ1-1	-	once	TGTGCCAGCAGCTTAGATGGTGGGGGGGTTGCTGAAGCTTTCTTT	CASSLDGGGVAEAFF
TRBV11-2	TRBJ1-1	-	-	TGTGCCAGCAGCTTAAAGACAAACACTGAAGCTTTCTTT	CASSLKTNTEAFF
TRBV27	TRBJ1-6	TRBD1	-	TGTGCCAGCAGCAGGGACAGGGCGGCTTCACCCCTCCACTTT	CASSRDRAASPLHF
TRBV27	TRBJ2-7	TRBD2	-	TGTGCCAGCAGTCTCCAAAAGGTGCTAGCGGGTACCCACGAGCAGTACTTC	CASSLQKVLAGTHEQYF
TRBV7-6	TRBJ1-4	-	-	TGTGCCAGCAGCCAGACAGACTTTAATGAAAAACTGTTTTTT	CASSQTDFNEKLFF
TRBV19	TRBJ1-4	TRBD1	-	TGTGCCAGTAGTACTTTTCAGGGGGCGACTAATGAAAAACTGTTTTTT	CASSTFQGATNEKLFF
TRBV13	TRBJ1-1	-	-	TGTGCCAGCAGCCCCCGTCGGGGGAACACTGAAGCTTTCTTT	CASSPRRGNTEAFF
TRBV11-3	TRBJ1-6	TRBD1	-	TGTGCCAGCAGCCTAACCCCGACAGGGATTAATTCACCCCTCCACTTT	CASSLTPTGINSPLHF
TRBV28	TRBJ2-1	-	-	TGTGCCAGCAGTCTACTTCTAGCCACGAATGAGCAGTTCTTC	CASSLLLATNEQFF
TRBV5-1	TRBJ1-1	TRBD1	-	TGCGCCAGCAGCTTGGTGGGGACAGGGTTAGGAACTGAAGCTTTCTTT	CASSLVGTGLGTEAFF
TRBV5-6	TRBJ2-5	-	-	TGTGCCAGCAGCTTGACAGCGGGTGAGACCCAGTACTTC	CASSLTAGETQYF
TRBV15	TRBJ1-2	-	-	TGTGCCACCAGCAGAGATACCCCTACTACACCCTATGGCTACACCTTC	CATSRDTPTTPYGYTF
TRBV7-9	TRBJ2-7	-	-	TGTGCCAGCAGCCCCCGGGACTTCTCCTACGAGCAGTACTTC	CASSPRDFSYEQYF